The clone carrying this T cell receptor (beta chain) was seen a handful of times. Its specificity is unknown. CDR3 length equals 17 residues. The germline V gene has CDR1 SGHTA and CDR2 FQGNSA. J lost 6 bases, V lost 4 bases, and 12 bases had no gene match. These data come from a study of cytomegalovirus exposure and HLA in healthy donors. Study details: Roughly 86 million unique TCRs from HLA-typed donors made up an early data release.

When sampled, the donors appeared nominally healthy, though they likely had unrecorded immune exposures. Findings and caveats of the study: HLA restriction was apparent for most CMV-associated TCR beta chains in a later analysis. Most subjects had HLA-A and HLA-B alleles reportedly predicted accurately by TCR beta sequences.

The PCR made use of 60 Vbeta and 13 Jbeta primers. Here immunoSEQ multiplex PCR was the method, and the copy in TCRdb shows in-frame clones only, minus some. The sample has over 150,000 clones; 77% are singletons. This chain links TRBV7-2 with TRBJ2-3; 11 positions match TRBD2. The receptor's source is a woman in her 40s in good health and CMV-seropositive. Sequenced: PBMCs. The CDR3 DNA reads TGTGCCAGCAGCTGGTCGGTAGCGGGGGGGACTTTGGATACGCAGTATTTT. This encodes CASSWSVAGGTLDTQYF.